The 5 T cell receptor beta chains in this list originate from one sample, sequenced in a study of T cell changes during pregnancy in multiple sclerosis. Clones were sequenced by immunoSEQ multiplex PCR, and TCRdb holds only the in-frame ones, with some missing. Altogether approximately 41,000 clones are present, 90% being singletons, with the ten largest covering more than 0.55%. This sample comprised CD4+ T cells from peripheral blood mononuclear cells, obtained in the second trimester of pregnancy. The receptors shown here come from a female donor with multiple sclerosis, enrolled in a pregnancy study.

V and J are TRBV4-1 and TRBJ2-5; a possible D gene is TRBD2 (6 bases). This CDR3 is built from 13 residues. Germline V gene lookup returns CDR1 MGHRA and CDR2 YSYEKL. V was clipped by 3 bases and J by 4 bases, with 9 bases between them. The CDR3 region has the DNA TGCGCCAGCAGCCAGCCGGGAGTAGAGACCCAGTACTTC. Encoded protein: CASSQPGVETQYF.

V is TRBV4-3 and J is TRBJ1-4; tentative D call: TRBD1 (6 bases). This CDR3 comprises 16 residues. V was cut by 3 bases and J by 2 bases, with 13 bases left in between. Germline V gene sequence: CDR1 LGHNA, CDR2 YSLEER. Here the CDR3 reads CASSHVLGGTNEKLFF. DNA of the CDR3: TGCGCCAGCAGCCATGTACTAGGGGGTACTAATGAAAAACTGTTTTTT.

This sequence joins TRBV4-1 and TRBJ2-3; TRBD2 matches 10 bases. J gave up 7 bases and V 0 bases, and 7 bases lay outside the gene matches. Germline lookup yields CDR1 MGHRA and CDR2 YSYEKL. This CDR3 region has 16 residues. The CDR3 sequence is CASSQETSGSPYTQYF. In DNA form, the CDR3 reads TGCGCCAGCAGCCAAGAGACTAGCGGGTCTCCTTATACGCAGTATTTT.

This clone was seen once. This sample also contains other DNA sequences that code for the same CDR3. The CDR3: CATSRGGTGTEAFF. CDR3 sequence (DNA): TGTGCCACCAGCCGGGGGGGCACGGGAACTGAAGCTTTCTTT. The chain combines TRBV15 with TRBJ1-1, with D tentatively TRBD1 (6 bases). There are 14 residues in the CDR3. V lost 5 bases and J lost 5, with 15 bases in between. The germline CDR1 and CDR2 sequences are LNHNV and YYDKDF (reference sequence).

The chain has TRBV5-1 and TRBJ1-4, with D maybe TRBD1 (5 bases). The CDR3 sequence is 14 residues long. The V and J ends lost 0 bases and 3 bases respectively, with 6 bases between them. CDR1 is SGHRS, CDR2 YFSETQ, per germline. CDR3 DNA: TGCGCCAGCAGCTTGGGACAGCCTAATGAAAAACTGTTTTTT. Translating it yields CASSLGQPNEKLFF.